Sequencing of this T cell receptor beta chain was carried out in a study of T cell repertoires in cytomegalovirus infection (dated by TCRdb to the late 2010s). For context, the study as a whole: Donor HLA type was relevant to the analysis, because carriage of CMV infection together with the matching HLA type was indicated by public TCR beta signatures.

Results the study describes overall, beyond this receptor: The ex vivo response was dominated by HLA-C-restricted CMV-specific TCR beta clonotypes, which also provided the single most frequent clonotype in two of eight donors. Cumulative frequency of public TCR beta family members discriminated carriers of CMV infection plus the relevant HLA type in this cohort and an independent roughly 350-donor cohort.

The sequencer listed for this sample is Illumina HiSeq 1500. The public reads were run again by TCRdb, first through fastp at Q25 and then through MiXCR, and only productive beta chains were kept. When rows share a CDR3 protein, they turn into one entry using the most common DNA and genes. Within this sample are about 130,000 distinct CDR3 sequences, with roughly 9% of them counted one time only. The ten largest make up roughly 9.1% of the sample. For CDR1 and CDR2, the germline V gene lists KGHSH and LQKENI. Cut back by 7 bases and 1 base, the V and J ends lie 13 bases apart. From cysteine to phenylalanine, the CDR3 is 14 amino acids long. Left in the record is the CDR3 DNA by itself, 42 bases read in frame from the first base. In regard to this clonotype: It lacks a known antigen. The sample holds no much larger clone one base away, and base qualities are not on file.

The sample taken for sequencing was PBMCs. This chain joins TRBV18 to TRBJ1-1; the D gene is possibly TRBD1, with 6 bases matching. This receptor was obtained from a human donor in good health (CMV status not recorded). Some clones in this sample may be carry-over from other donors' samples. The CDR3 protein: CASLQGRANTEAFF. The bases are TGTGCCAGCTTACAGGGAAGGGCGAACACTGAAGCTTTCTTT.